Reported below is one TCR beta chain. Its antigen has not been determined. No quality values exist for individual bases; no much larger clone is one base distant. The data derive from a study of cytomegalovirus exposure and HLA in healthy donors (dated by TCRdb to about 2017). About the investigation overall: An earlier analysis of roughly 500 of the donors reported 250 to 300 Gb of sequence data and 117 million unique TCR beta sequences from about 180 million T cells. In a later genetic analysis, genome-wide SNP genotypes for about three fifths of the roughly 670 donors were used, and that subset was treated as a discovery cohort. Because of strong linkage in the cohort, roughly five DR-DQ haplotypes were treated as single units for association and clustering. A separate validation cohort of about 110 different subjects was used in addition to the approximately 670-subject first cohort. To predict cytomegalovirus infection status, the study combined high-throughput TCR immunosequencing, statistical association of individual TCRs with disease status, and machine learning. In an earlier analysis of 587 of the donors, high-throughput TCR beta sequencing was used to judge whether each TCR beta V gene segment behaved as functional or pseudogenic. HLA typing included class I and class II loci at four-digit resolution. Every discovery cohort repertoire had been produced on one sequencing platform. Of the roughly 390 genotyped donors, approximately 80% fell in the genetic ancestry cluster associated with self-reported Caucasian donors. Rather than using new phenotypic data, the later analysis identified candidate immune exposures from TCR beta sequences and from how often those sequences occurred across donors. A later analysis re-examined previously published TCR beta repertoires from roughly 650 donors and added high-resolution HLA genotyping to investigate patterns of TCR occurrence. Roughly 300 gigabases of sequencing data and approximately 80 million unique TCR sequences were included in an early release covering 500 to 750 HLA-typed donors. The study profiled the T cell repertoires of under 700 subjects by immunosequencing and related them to cytomegalovirus serostatus. The number of donors typed differed by locus, with about 629-630 for A, B, C, DRB1 and DQB1, roughly 520 for DQA1, 600 to 610 for DPA1, and around 460 for DPB1. Donor age, sex, ethnicity and CMV serostatus were collected together with the repertoire data. The study aimed to test whether signatures of past pathogen exposure could be identified by cataloging public T cell receptors. Among almost 400 genotyped donors of the cohort, an average of about 240,000 unique TCR beta nucleotide sequences were sequenced per donor, roughly a sixth of them non-productive. Here is what the overall study found, with its caveats: In a later analysis, several top co-occurrence clusters were reported to appear linked to parvovirus B19, influenza, CMV and Epstein-Barr virus. At a false discovery rate of 0.05, a later analysis linked under 20,000 TCR beta sequences to specific HLA alleles. CMV serostatus was the only immune exposure information available for the cohort. According to a later analysis, TCR association rates differed among HLA loci, with DRB1 alleles showing the most associated TCRs and HLA-C alleles showing the fewest. The study listed 150 to 200 TCR beta chains as associated with cytomegalovirus. A cluster of highly shared sequence variants was judged likely to be a technical artifact of the sequencing pipeline. A further reported finding was that TCR beta sequences accurately predicted the HLA-A and HLA-B alleles for most subjects in the first cohort. This cohort had only TCR beta chains sequenced, and the lack of alpha or paired-chain data limited which features could be detected. In a later analysis, most CMV-associated TCR beta chains were found to appear HLA-restricted, with HLA associations seemingly driven largely by CMV exposure. When HLA alleles, especially DR and DQ, strongly co-occurred, attributing TCR associations to individual alleles was difficult. A later analysis found that HLA-associated TCR beta chains were more clonally expanded and had lower generation probabilities than equally common non-associated chains. According to a later genetic analysis, donors in an Asian-associated ancestry cluster had fewer N-insertions in productive TCRs than the approximately 690-donor mean. In vitro tests confirmed that a few of the cytomegalovirus-associated TCR beta chains recognize cytomegalovirus antigens. Because counts were too low, some 17 rarely observed V segments, including chromosome 9 orphons, were excluded from the earlier analysis of 500 to 700 of the donors. HLA typing was unavailable for some donors at each locus, so association tests used only the typed subset. The presence/absence analyses assumed that sequencing depth was roughly uniform across donors, and that assumption may not be true. Linkage disequilibrium might explain the correlated functional status among segregating V segments, but an unknown experimental factor could not be ruled out. Most TCR sequences were observed very rarely across donors, whereas some public TCRs were present in many individuals. The classifier was reported to diagnose cytomegalovirus status with high specificity and sensitivity in both the original and validation cohorts. It was suggested by the authors that the approach could potentially be generalized to other disease states and immunological phenotypes. Some IMGT-functional V segments, including TRBV6-2 and TRBV6-3, could not be told apart with the 87-base-pair reads, so those segments were excluded. In an earlier analysis of some 640 of the donors, most TCR beta V segments were observed in productive rearrangements about 90% or about 30% of the time, broadly matching IMGT annotations. V-gene and J-gene trimming of TCR beta chains was associated with a missense DCLRE1C variant in a later genetic analysis, and the association was replicated in an independent cohort.

The library was built by means of the immunoSEQ multiplex PCR assay. For the multiplex PCR, a mixture combining 60 forward primers for TCR Vbeta segments and 13 reverse primers for TCR Jbeta segments was used. The CDR3 region of rearranged TCR beta genes was amplified from genomic DNA by a multiplex PCR assay. The Illumina HiSeq System was used to sequence the amplified TCR beta libraries as 87-base-pair reads. As for the authors' bioinformatics: Across the 500 to 700 repertoires, a later analysis counted some 80 million unique TCR beta chains, roughly 11 million of which were shared by at least two donors. Raw reads were error-corrected and collapsed into unique sequences by a nearest-neighbor algorithm in which closely related sequences were merged to remove PCR and sequencing errors. To assign V, D and J gene segments, CDR3 sequences were aligned to IMGT reference sequences. For a sequence to be retained, at least a six-nucleotide match to both a V gene segment and a J gene segment was required. A rearrangement was called productive if the CDR3 had no stop codons and remained in frame with V and J, and every other rearrangement was called non-productive. CDR3 was defined by IMGT convention, running from the second conserved V-encoded cysteine to the conserved J-encoded phenylalanine. The earlier analysis of fewer than 700 of the donors excluded sequences that lacked an unambiguous match to a single V gene segment. In an earlier analysis of a few hundred of the donors, a V segment was called functional when productive rearrangements were above 56.7%, and segregating when the standard deviation between donors exceeded 5%. To diagnose cytomegalovirus status from the catalog of TCR beta chain sequences, a statistical classification framework was built. A later analysis assigned V and J genes by comparing TCR nucleotide sequences with IMGT/GENE-DB human TR gene sequences. Using the TCRdist pipeline, a later analysis assigned CDR3 sequences along with most-parsimonious VDJ recombination scenarios. In a later analysis, each TCR beta chain was defined by its CDR3 amino acid sequence together with its V-gene family, and reads lacking a unique V-gene family were excluded. To address suspected cross-contamination and a sequencing artifact, a later analysis removed under 600 highly shared, low-generation-probability nucleotide sequences. In a later analysis, a clonal expansion index was calculated for each public chain from normalized within-repertoire ranks of inferred template counts. A later analysis computed generation probabilities with a VDJ recombination model fitted to out-of-frame rearrangements, and checked the results against IGoR. A later analysis scored TCR-TCR, TCR-HLA and TCR-CMV co-occurrence with hypergeometric tests, applying a repertoire-size bias correction to TCR pairs. A later analysis estimated false discovery rates by permuting HLA or CMV assignments 20 times. In a later analysis, co-occurring TCRs were grouped with DBSCAN, and TCRdist sequence similarity was added when clustering was performed within HLA-allele-positive subsets. Repertoires with fewer than 30,000 or more than 120,000 public chains, plus five repertoires with anomalous nucleotide sharing, were excluded from co-occurrence clustering. Held by TCRdb, this immuneACCESS table contains in-frame sequences only and omits some clones. Under half of the omission traces to an unresolved V gene where checked; the cause of the rest is unknown. That table supplies the V and J calls and clone size; D and trimming were determined from the DNA. This sample comprises about 160,000 clones, just under 80% of them detected only once. The biggest ten clones account for around 3.1% of the sample.

The cohort comprised several hundred healthy bone marrow donors. Cohort members were all nominally healthy when sampled, although unrecorded immune exposures were likely present. The donor was CMV seropositive and belonged to the group of about 290 seropositive cohort members. A peripheral blood sample was provided by each donor, and peripheral blood mononuclear cells were used for TCR beta sequencing. The Qiagen DNeasy Blood Extraction Kit was used to extract genomic DNA from the blood cell samples. The germline V gene specifies LGHNA as CDR1 and YSLEER as CDR2. The CDR3 holds 16 amino acids from the cysteine to the phenylalanine. Just CDR3 DNA is preserved here, 48 bases in frame from base 1. For this chain, trimming is 4 bases at the V end and 6 bases at the J end, and the number of junction bases without a gene match is 11.

The origin of this receptor is a woman aged 45-65 years in good health and CMV-seropositive. Material: PBMCs. The chain couples TRBV4-3 to TRBJ2-1; 8 bases in the junction line up with TRBD2. CDR3 protein: CASSPRGSGRINEQFF. The sequence in DNA is TGCGCCAGCAGCCCAAGGGGGAGCGGGAGAATCAATGAGCAGTTCTTC.